This T cell receptor beta chain was identified in a study of cytomegalovirus exposure and HLA in healthy donors. Study-wide findings and caveats: Many donors carried some public TCRs, although rarity characterized most TCR sequences. In a later analysis, CMV-associated beta chains were mostly HLA-associated, it appeared. Through in vitro validation, three CMV-associated chains were shown to be specific for CMV antigens.

The PCR was carried out with 60 Vbeta primers and 13 Jbeta primers. TCRdb's table, derived via immunoSEQ multiplex PCR, lists solely in-frame clones and lacks some. The repertoire holds 74,000 or so clones, with around 76% as singletons. Regarding this clone: The antigen is undetermined.

This clonotype originated in a male donor in good health and CMV-seropositive. Sequenced material: PBMCs.

CDR3 amino acids: CAREGGGNPNYGYTF. CDR3 coding DNA: TGCGCCAGGGAGGGCGGAGGAAACCCTAACTATGGCTACACCTTC. The chain links TRBV5-1 to TRBJ1-2; D remains ambiguous. This CDR3 spans 15 amino acids. The germline gives CDR1 SGHRS, CDR2 YFSETQ. V was shortened by 8 bases and J by 0 bases, with 17 bases between the two germline ends.